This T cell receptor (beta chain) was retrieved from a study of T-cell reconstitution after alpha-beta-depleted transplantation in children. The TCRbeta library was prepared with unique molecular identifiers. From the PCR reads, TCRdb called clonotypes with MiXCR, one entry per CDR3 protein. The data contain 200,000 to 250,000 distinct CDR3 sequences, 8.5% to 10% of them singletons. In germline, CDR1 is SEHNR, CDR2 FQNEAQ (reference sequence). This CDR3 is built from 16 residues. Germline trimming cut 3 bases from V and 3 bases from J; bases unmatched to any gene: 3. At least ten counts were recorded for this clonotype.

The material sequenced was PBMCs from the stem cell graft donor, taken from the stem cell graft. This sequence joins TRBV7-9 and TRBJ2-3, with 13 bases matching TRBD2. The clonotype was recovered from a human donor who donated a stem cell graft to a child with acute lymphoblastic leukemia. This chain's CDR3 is CASSLSGLAGTDTQYF. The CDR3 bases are TGTGCCAGCAGCTTGTCGGGACTAGCGGGAACAGATACGCAGTATTTT.